This TCR beta chain is drawn from a study of PD-L1 blockade in urothelial cancer (TCRdb year 2017). Study-level background: Therapy was started around 2014 for all patients, and atezolizumab 1,200 mg was administered intravenously every 3 weeks. About nine tenths of the roughly 29 patients were identified as males with urothelial cancer of bladder origin, and a prior smoking history was reported by 18 of 29 patients. Patients had an ECOG performance status of 0 or 1 and had received between 0 and 3 prior chemotherapy regimens. Blood samples were analyzed at two time points: 3 weeks after treatment start (second dose) and 6 weeks after treatment start. Blood samples yielded a median of roughly 150,000 T cells and tens of thousands of unique TCRs, with median clonality around 0.084. An exploratory multi-omic analysis was conducted of the somatic, immune and clinical correlates of response to PD-L1 blockade with atezolizumab in urothelial cancer. Pretreatment tumor samples, along with matched peripheral blood collected serially before and after atezolizumab treatment, underwent TCR sequencing. Durable clinical benefit was defined as progression-free survival longer than 6 months, and TCR features were also tested against progression-free and overall survival. Whole exome sequencing and RNA sequencing of pretreatment tumors were performed alongside TCR sequencing in the same patients. Durable clinical benefit was achieved by nine patients but not by the remaining 20. Pretreatment blood TCR-seq was available for about 27 patients, at least one posttreatment blood collection was obtained for 25 or so patients, and tumor TCR-seq was available for 25 or so patients. Broader findings and caveats from the paper: A pretreatment peripheral blood TCR clonality below the median was linked to improved progression-free and overall survival. Patients with durable benefit showed greater expansion of tumor-associated TCR clones in peripheral blood 3 weeks after starting treatment (n ≈ 21, p = 0.022). Because of the small sample size (n ≈ 30) and the many exploratory analyses performed, the results are intended to be regarded as hypothesis-generating.

Synthetic TCR analog templates were spiked into each PCR to estimate absolute template abundance from read counts. The immunoSEQ assay was used to amplify TCRbeta CDR3 regions from genomic DNA with bias-controlled V and J gene primers. Sequencing of rearranged TCRbeta segments was done at approximately 20X coverage. Regarding the original processing steps: Sequencing errors were corrected by clustering, and CDR3s were annotated against IMGT so that V, D and J genes could be assigned. Only productive TCRbeta rearrangements were used in downstream analyses, excluding out-of-frame or stop-codon sequences. To compute clonality, Shannon entropy was normalized by the log of the number of unique productive sequences and then subtracted from one. Clones differing between time points or between blood and tumor were identified using Fisher's exact test with Benjamini-Hochberg correction, with an adjusted p below 0.01 applied as the threshold. Not all clones reach the TCRdb copy of this immuneACCESS table, which keeps in-frame sequences only. Checked studies attribute under half of the gap to unresolved V genes and leave the rest unexplained. V and J calls and clone size come straight from that table; D and trimming were deduced from the DNA. For this sample there are 80,000 to 100,000 clones; roughly 82% appear just once. The ten biggest clones cover more than 9% of the sample.

The CDR3 has 12 amino acids, counting the end cysteine and phenylalanine. Of all the DNA, just the CDR3 is kept, 36 bases in frame from base 1. The germline V gene (reference sequence) specifies SEHNR as CDR1 and FQNEAQ as CDR2. V and J lose 1 base and 7 bases, and a span of 7 bases separates them. The cohort included some 30 patients with locally advanced or metastatic urothelial carcinoma who were treated at Memorial Sloan Kettering on a trial protocol. Peripheral blood mononuclear cells were collected from each patient pretreatment and during treatment, giving between 1 and 8 total time points per patient. The Qiagen DNeasy Blood extraction kit was used to purify genomic DNA from total PBMCs and tumor samples. PBMCs were collected pretreatment and during treatment, and were isolated and stored as previously described. Turning to this clone: No antigen is known for it. The record has no base qualities; no much larger clone is one base away.

The TCR originated in a man aged 65-85 years with urothelial cancer. This specimen consisted of PBMCs, obtained around atezolizumab (anti-PD-L1) treatment. The chain is assembled from TRBV7-9 and TRBJ1-1; no confident D gene assignment can be made. In nucleotide form, the sequence is TGTGCCAGCAGCTTAGACAGTAATGAAGCTTTCTTT. Its translation is CASSLDSNEAFF.